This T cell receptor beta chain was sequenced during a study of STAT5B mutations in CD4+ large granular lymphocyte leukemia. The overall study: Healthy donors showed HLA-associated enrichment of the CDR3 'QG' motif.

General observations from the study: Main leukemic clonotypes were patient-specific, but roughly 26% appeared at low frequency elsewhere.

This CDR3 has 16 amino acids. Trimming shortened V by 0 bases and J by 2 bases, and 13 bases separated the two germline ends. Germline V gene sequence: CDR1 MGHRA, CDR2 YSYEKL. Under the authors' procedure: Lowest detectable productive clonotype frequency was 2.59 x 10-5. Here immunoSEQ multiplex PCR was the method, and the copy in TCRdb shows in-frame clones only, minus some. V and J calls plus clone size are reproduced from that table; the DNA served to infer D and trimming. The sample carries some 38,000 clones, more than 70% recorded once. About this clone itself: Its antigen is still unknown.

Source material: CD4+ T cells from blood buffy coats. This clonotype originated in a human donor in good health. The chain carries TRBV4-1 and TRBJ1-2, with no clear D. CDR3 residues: CASSQDLRRRNYGYTF. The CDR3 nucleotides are TGCGCCAGCAGCCAAGATTTAAGGAGGAGAAACTATGGCTACACCTTC.